This T cell receptor (beta chain) was captured in a study of blood T cells in healthy people across ages. Study-level findings and limits: The long-lived group displayed more naive CD4+ cells, plus higher diversity, than the aged donors did.

This clonotype turned up a few times. No antigen is known for it. Isolation of PBMCs gave at least 7 million cells per sample. With a J-beta primer mix and a sample-barcoded 5' primer, a second PCR ran roughly 6 to 11 cycles. TCRdb called the 5' RACE reads again in MiXCR, with one record for every CDR3 protein. The sample lists about 800,000 distinct CDR3 sequences; just under 25% were seen once. CDR3 size: 14 residues. Germline V gene data show CDR1 as LNHDA and CDR2 as SQIVND (reference sequence). V was pared by 1 base and J by 5 bases, with 11 bases between. These data are also associated with another study on T cells of mothers and their children. Per that paper: Per mother, over 8 million TCR beta CDR3 reads were obtained; per child, about 3 million. With unrelated pairs as the comparison, related mother-child pairs had a slightly higher overlap that was not significant.

The chain combines TRBV19 with TRBJ2-5; D gene ambiguous. The source material was blood. This sequence originates from a boy aged 5-17 years in good health. CDR3: CASSIVAEMETQYF. CDR3 nucleotide sequence: TGTGCCAGTAGTATAGTAGCCGAGATGGAGACCCAGTACTTC.